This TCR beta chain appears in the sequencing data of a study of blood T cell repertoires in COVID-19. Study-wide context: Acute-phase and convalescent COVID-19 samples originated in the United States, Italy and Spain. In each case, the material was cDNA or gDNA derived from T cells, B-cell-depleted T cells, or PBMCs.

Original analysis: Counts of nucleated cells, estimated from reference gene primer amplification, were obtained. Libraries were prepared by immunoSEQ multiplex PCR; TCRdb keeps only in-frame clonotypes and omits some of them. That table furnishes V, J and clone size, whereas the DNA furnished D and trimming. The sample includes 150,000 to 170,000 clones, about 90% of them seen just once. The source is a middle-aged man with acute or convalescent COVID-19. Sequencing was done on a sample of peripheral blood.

CDR3 residues: CAISVGLARETQYF. As DNA, the CDR3 is TGTGCCATCAGTGTAGGTCTCGCGCGGGAGACCCAGTACTTC. The chain uses TRBV10-3 and TRBJ2-5; D not resolved. Germline CDR1 reads ENHRY; CDR2 reads SYGVKD. V was cut by 4 bases and J by 5 bases, with 14 bases left in between. The CDR3 extends over 14 amino acids.